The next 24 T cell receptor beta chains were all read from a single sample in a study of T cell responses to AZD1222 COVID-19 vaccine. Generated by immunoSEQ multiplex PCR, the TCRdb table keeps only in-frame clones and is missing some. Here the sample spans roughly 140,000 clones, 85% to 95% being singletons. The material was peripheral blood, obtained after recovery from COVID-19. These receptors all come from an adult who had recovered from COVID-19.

The CDR3 reads CASSSSTSGIREQYF. In nucleotides, the CDR3 is TGTGCCAGCAGCTCATCGACTAGCGGGATACGCGAGCAGTACTTC. This chain joins TRBV13 and TRBJ2-7; 11 bases match TRBD2. CDR1 PRHDT and CDR2 FYEKMQ come from the germline V gene (reference sequence). With V trimmed by 4 bases and J by 6 bases, 8 bases remained unmatched. This CDR3 region has 15 residues. Full variable domain (missing parts from reference TRBV13 and TRBJ2-7): AAGVIQSPRHLIKEKRETATLKCYPIPRHDTVYWYQQGPGQDPQFLISFYEKMQSDKGSIPDRFSAQQFSDYHSELNMSSLELGDSALYFCASSSSTSGIREQYFGPGTRLTVT.

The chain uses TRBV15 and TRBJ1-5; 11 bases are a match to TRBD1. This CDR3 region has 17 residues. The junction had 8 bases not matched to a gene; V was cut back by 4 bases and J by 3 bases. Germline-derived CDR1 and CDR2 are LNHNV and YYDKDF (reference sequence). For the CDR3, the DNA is TGTGCCACCAGCAAAGGACAGGGGGCCGAGGTCAATCAGCCCCAGCATTTT. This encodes CATSKGQGAEVNQPQHF. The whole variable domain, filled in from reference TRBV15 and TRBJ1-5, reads DAMVIQNPRYQVTQFGKPVTLSCSQTLNHNVMYWYQQKSSQAPKLLFHYYDKDFNNEADTPDNFQSRRPNTSFCFLDIRSPGLGDTAMYLCATSKGQGAEVNQPQHFGDGTRLSIL.

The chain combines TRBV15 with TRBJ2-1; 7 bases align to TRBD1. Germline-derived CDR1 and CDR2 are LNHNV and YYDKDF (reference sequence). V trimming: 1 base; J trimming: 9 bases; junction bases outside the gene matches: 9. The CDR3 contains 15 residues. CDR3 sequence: CATSRGGSPGGEQFF. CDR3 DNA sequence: TGTGCCACCAGCAGAGGGGGCAGCCCAGGGGGTGAGCAGTTCTTC. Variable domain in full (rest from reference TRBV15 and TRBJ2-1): DAMVIQNPRYQVTQFGKPVTLSCSQTLNHNVMYWYQQKSSQAPKLLFHYYDKDFNNEADTPDNFQSRRPNTSFCFLDIRSPGLGDTAMYLCATSRGGSPGGEQFFGPGTRLTVL.

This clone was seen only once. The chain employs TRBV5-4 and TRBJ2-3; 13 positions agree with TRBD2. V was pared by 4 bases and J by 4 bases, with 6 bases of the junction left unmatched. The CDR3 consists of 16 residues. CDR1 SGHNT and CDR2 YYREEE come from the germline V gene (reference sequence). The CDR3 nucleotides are TGTGCCAGCAGCCTAGAGGGACTAGCGGGGTCAGATACGCAGTATTTT. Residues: CASSLEGLAGSDTQYF.

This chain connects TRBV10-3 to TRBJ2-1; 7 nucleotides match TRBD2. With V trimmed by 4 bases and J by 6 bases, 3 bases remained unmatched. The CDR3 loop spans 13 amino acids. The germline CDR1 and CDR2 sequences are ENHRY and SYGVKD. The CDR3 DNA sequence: TGTGCCATCAGTGGCGGGAGTGCCAATGAGCAGTTCTTC. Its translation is CAISGGSANEQFF.

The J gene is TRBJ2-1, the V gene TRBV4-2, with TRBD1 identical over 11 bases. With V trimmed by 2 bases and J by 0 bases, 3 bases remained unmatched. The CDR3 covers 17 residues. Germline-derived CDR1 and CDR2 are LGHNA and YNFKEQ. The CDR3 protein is CASSQYGTGGSYNEQFF. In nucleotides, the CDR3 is TGTGCCAGCAGCCAATACGGGACAGGGGGCTCCTACAATGAGCAGTTCTTC.

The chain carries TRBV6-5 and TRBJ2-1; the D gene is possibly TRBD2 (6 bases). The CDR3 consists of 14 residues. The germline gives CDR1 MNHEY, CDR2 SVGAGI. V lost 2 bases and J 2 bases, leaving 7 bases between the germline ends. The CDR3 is CASSYRRAYNEQFF. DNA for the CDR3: TGTGCCAGCAGTTACCGGAGGGCCTACAATGAGCAGTTCTTC.

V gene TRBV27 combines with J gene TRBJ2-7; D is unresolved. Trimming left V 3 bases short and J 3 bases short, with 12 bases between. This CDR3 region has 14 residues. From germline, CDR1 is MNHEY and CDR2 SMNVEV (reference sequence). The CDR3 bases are TGTGCCAGCAGTTTGAGAGCGACAATCTACGAGCAGTACTTC. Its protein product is CASSLRATIYEQYF.

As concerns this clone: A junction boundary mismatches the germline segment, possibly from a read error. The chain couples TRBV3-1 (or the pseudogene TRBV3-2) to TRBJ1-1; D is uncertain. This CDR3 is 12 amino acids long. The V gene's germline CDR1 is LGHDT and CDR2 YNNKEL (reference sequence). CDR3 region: CASSQGIWRWVF. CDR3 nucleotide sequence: TGTGCCAGCAGCCAAGGAATATGGCGGTGGGTCTTT.

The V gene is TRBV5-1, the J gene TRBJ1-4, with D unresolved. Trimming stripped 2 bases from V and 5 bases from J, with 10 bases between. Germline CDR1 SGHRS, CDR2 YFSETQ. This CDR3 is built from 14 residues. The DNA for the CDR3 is TGCGCCAGCAGCTTCAGAGGAGACAATGAAAAACTGTTTTTT. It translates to CASSFRGDNEKLFF.

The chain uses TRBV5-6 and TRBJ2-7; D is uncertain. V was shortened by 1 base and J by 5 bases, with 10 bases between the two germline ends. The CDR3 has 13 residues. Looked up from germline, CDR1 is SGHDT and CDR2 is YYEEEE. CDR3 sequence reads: CASSLRSRDEQYF. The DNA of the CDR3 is TGTGCCAGCAGCTTGCGCTCGAGAGACGAGCAGTACTTC.

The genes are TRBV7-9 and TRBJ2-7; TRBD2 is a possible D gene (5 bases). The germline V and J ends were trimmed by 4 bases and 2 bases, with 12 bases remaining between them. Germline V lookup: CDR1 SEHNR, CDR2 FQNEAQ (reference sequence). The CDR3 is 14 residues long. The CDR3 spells CASSWSGGTYEQYF. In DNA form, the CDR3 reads TGTGCCAGCAGCTGGAGCGGAGGTACCTACGAGCAGTACTTC.

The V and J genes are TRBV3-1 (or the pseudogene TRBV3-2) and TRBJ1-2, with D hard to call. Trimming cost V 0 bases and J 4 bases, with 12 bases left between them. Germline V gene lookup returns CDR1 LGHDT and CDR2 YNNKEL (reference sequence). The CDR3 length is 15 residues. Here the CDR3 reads CASSQDRRRAYGYTF. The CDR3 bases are TGTGCCAGCAGCCAAGACAGGAGAAGAGCCTATGGCTACACCTTC.

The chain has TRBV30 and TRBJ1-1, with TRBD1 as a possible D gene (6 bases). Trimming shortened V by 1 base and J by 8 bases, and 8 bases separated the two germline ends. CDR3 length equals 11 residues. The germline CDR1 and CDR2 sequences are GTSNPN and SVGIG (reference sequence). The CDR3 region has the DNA TGTGCCTGGAGTGCCACAGGGGAAGCTTTCTTT. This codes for CAWSATGEAFF. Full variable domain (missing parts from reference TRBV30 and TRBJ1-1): SQTIHQWPATLVQPVGSPLSLECTVEGTSNPNLYWYRQAAGRGLQLLFYSVGIGQISSEVPQNLSASRPQDRQFILSSKKLLLSDSGFYLCAWSATGEAFFGQGTRLTVV.

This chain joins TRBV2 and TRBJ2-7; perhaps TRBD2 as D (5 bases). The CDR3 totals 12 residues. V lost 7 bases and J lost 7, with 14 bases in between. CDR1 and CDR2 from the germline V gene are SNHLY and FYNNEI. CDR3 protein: CASMSGVREQYF. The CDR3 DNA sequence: TGTGCCAGCATGTCCGGGGTGAGGGAGCAGTACTTC.

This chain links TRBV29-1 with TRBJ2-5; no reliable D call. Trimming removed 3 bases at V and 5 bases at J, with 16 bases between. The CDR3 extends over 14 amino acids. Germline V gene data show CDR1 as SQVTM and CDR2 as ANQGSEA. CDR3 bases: TGCAGCGTTGACCCTTCTGCGTCGCGGGAGACCCAGTACTTC. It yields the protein CSVDPSASRETQYF.

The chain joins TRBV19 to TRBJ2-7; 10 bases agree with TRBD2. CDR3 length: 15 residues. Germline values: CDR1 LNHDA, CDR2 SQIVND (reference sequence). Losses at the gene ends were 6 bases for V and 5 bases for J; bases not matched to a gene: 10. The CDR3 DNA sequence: TGTGCCAGTAGCGCTCTAGCGGGAGTAGGACACGAGCAGTACTTC. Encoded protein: CASSALAGVGHEQYF.

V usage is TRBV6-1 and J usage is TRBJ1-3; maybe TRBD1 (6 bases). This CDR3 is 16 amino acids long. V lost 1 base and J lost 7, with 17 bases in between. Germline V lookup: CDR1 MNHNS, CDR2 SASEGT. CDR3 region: CASSEVWGPPGNTIYF. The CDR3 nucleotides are TGTGCCAGCAGTGAAGTTTGGGGGCCCCCGGGGAACACCATATATTTT.

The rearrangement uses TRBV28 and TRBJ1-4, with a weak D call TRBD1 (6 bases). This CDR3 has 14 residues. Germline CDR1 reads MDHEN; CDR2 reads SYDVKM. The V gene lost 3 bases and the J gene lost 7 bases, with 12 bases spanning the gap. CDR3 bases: TGTGCCAGCAGTTTCGGGCAGGGGACTGAAAAACTGTTTTTT. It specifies CASSFGQGTEKLFF.

CDR3 sequence: CASRVGQGVYGYTF. CDR3 bases: TGTGCCAGCAGAGTCGGACAGGGGGTCTATGGCTACACCTTC. V gene TRBV6-5 combines with J gene TRBJ1-2; TRBD1 matches at 10 bases. V shed 6 bases and J 4 bases; nucleotides not matched to a gene: 5. The CDR3 covers 14 residues. Germline CDR1 MNHEY, CDR2 SVGAGI.

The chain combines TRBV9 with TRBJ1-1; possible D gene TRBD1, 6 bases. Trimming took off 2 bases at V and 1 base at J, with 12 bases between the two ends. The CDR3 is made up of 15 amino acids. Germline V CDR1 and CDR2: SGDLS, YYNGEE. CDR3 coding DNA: TGTGCCAGCAGCGTCCGACAGGAGTGGAACACTGAAGCTTTCTTT. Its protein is CASSVRQEWNTEAFF.

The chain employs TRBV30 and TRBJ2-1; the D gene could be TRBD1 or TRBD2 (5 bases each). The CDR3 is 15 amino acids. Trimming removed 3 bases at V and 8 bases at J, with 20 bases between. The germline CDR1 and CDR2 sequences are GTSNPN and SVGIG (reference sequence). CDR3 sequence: CAWRATGPPFHEQFF. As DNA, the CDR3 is TGTGCCTGGAGGGCGACGGGACCCCCGTTCCATGAGCAGTTCTTC.

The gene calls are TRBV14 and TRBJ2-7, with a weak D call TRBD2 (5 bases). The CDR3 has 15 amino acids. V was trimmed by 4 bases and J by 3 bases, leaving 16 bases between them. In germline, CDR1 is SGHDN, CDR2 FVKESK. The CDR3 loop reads CASSPRGIRIYEQYF. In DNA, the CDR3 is TGTGCCAGCAGCCCCCGGGGTATCCGGATCTACGAGCAGTACTTC.

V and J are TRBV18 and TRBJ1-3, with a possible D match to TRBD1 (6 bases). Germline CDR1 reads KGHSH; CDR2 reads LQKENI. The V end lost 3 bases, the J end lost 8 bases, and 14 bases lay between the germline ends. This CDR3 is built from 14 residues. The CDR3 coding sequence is TGTGCCAGCTCACCGAGCAGGGGAGGTGACACCATATATTTT. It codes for CASSPSRGGDTIYF. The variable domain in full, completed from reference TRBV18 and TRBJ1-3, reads NAGVMQNPRHLVRRRGQEARLRCSPMKGHSHVYWYRQLPEEGLKFMVYLQKENIIDESGMPKERFSAEFPKEGPSILRIQQVVRGDSAAYFCASSPSRGGDTIYFGEGSWLTVV.